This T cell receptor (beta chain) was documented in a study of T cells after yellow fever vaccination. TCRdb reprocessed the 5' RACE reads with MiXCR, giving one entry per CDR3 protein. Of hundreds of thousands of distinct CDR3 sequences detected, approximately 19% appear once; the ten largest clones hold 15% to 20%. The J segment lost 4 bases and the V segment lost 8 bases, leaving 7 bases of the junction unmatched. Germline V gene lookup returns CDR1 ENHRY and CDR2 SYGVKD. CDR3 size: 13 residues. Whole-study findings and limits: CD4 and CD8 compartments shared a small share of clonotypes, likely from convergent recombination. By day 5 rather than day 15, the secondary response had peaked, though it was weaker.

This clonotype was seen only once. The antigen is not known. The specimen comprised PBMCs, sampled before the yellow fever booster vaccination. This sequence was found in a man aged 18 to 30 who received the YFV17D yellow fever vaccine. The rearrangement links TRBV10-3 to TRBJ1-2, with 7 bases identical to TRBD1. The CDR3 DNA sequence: TGTGCCATCTGTGGCGGGACAGTCTATGGCTACACCTTC. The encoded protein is CAICGGTVYGYTF.